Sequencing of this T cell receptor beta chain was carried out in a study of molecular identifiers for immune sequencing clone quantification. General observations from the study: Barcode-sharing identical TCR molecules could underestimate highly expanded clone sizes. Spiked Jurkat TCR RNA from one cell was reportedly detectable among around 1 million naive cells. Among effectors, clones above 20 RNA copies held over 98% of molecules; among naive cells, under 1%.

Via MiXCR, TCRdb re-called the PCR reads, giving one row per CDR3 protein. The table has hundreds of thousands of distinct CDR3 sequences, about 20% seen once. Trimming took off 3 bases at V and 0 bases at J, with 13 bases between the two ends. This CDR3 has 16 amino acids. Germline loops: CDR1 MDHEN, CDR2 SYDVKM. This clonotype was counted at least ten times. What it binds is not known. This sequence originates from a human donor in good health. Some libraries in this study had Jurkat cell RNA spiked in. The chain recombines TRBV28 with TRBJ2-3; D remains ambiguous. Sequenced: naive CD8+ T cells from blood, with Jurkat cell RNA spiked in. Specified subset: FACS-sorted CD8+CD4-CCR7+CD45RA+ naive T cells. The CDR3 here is CASSFWGNPSTDTQYF. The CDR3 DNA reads TGTGCCAGCAGTTTTTGGGGTAATCCTAGCACAGATACGCAGTATTTT.